The text below deals with one TCR beta chain. The data belong to a study of blood T cell repertoires in COVID-19. Study as a whole: Collection of acute and convalescent COVID-19 samples took place in the United States, Italy and Spain. The analysed material was cDNA or gDNA that came from T cells, B-cell-depleted T cells, or PBMCs.

Per the germline V gene, CDR1 is LNHDA and CDR2 is SQIVND (reference sequence). V lost 7 bases to trimming and J lost 5 bases, with 8 bases between them. This CDR3 is 11 amino acids long. In the source study's methods: Amplifying reference gene primers gave estimates of nucleated cell counts. The assay was immunoSEQ multiplex PCR, and TCRdb's table has in-frame clones only and misses some. D and trimming come from the DNA, and the V and J calls and clone size come from that table. The sample holds some 320,000 clones; about 91% are singletons and the top ten take 5.5% to 7%. The chain couples TRBV19 to TRBJ1-1; the D is unclear. The TCR comes from a woman aged 25-40 years who had recovered from COVID-19. Sequencing was carried out using peripheral blood. The CDR3 bases are TGTGCCAGTAAGGGAGGAACTGAAGCTTTCTTT. Translating gives CASKGGTEAFF. The variable domain in full, with the rest retrieved from reference TRBV19 and TRBJ1-1, is DGGITQSPKYLFRKEGQNVTLSCEQNLNHDAMYWYRQDPGQGLRLIYYSQIVNDFQKGDIAEGYSVSREKKESFPLTVTSAQKNPTAFYLCASKGGTEAFFGQGTRLTVV.